The rows below give T cell receptor beta chains drawn from one sample of a study of identifying expanded T cells in peripheral blood. TCRdb keeps only in-frame clones here, not all; method: immunoSEQ multiplex PCR. The sample consists of 130,000 or so clones, about four fifths of them appearing once. Sequencing was done on a sample of blood. These receptors all stem from a person between 18 and 70 years old in good health. Each CDR3 is given with its conserved first and last residue. The order of the fields is V gene, clone size, D gene, J gene, CDR3 DNA, CDR3 protein. D genes are given only for firm matches. Clone size is given for some rows only: seen once, a few or many times, or a class if the clone is expanded.

>TRBV7-2|-|-|TRBJ2-4
TGTGCCAGCAGCCTAAACGCGGGGGCAATAAACATTCAGTACTTC
CASSLNAGAINIQYF
>TRBV28|few|-|TRBJ1-5
TGTGCCAGCAGTCCTGACAGGTTAGATCAGCCCCAGCATTTT
CASSPDRLDQPQHF
>TRBV19|-|TRBD1|TRBJ1-1
TGTGCCAGTAGTATAGTTGGTAGGACAGGGGGTTTAGCTTTCTTT
CASSIVGRTGGLAFF
>TRBV11-2|-|TRBD1|TRBJ2-2
TGTGCCAGCAGCCAGACAGGGGTAGGCGGGGAGCTGTTTTTT
CASSQTGVGGELFF
>TRBV18|-|TRBD1|TRBJ2-6
TGTGCCAGCTCACCCGGACAGGGCTCTGGGGCCAACGTCCTGACTTTC
CASSPGQGSGANVLTF
>TRBV7-9|-|-|TRBJ1-4
TGTGCCAGCAGCTTACCTTCGGGAGCCATTAATGAAAAACTGTTTTTT
CASSLPSGAINEKLFF
>TRBV7-2|-|-|TRBJ1-2
TGTGCCAGCAGCTTAGCCGGATTAAAAGCAGGGCCCCGCGGCTATGGCTACACCTTC
CASSLAGLKAGPRGYGYTF
>TRBV5-1|once|-|TRBJ1-1
TGCGCCAGCAGCTCGACAAGCATGAACACTGAAGCTTTCTTT
CASSSTSMNTEAFF
>TRBV18|-|TRBD1|TRBJ1-1
TGTGCCAGCTCACCTGCGGACAGGGCTGAAGCTTTCTTT
CASSPADRAEAFF
>TRBV18|-|-|TRBJ2-7
TGTGCCAGCTCACCAGGGGTAGGGAGGATCGACGAGCAGTACTTC
CASSPGVGRIDEQYF
>TRBV6-7|few|-|TRBJ1-5
TGTGCCAGCCGAGGCAGGCGCAATCAGCCCCAGCATTTT
CASRGRRNQPQHF
>TRBV13|-|-|TRBJ2-5
TGTGCCAGCAGCTTAGGTGGGCGGACCCAGTACTTC
CASSLGGRTQYF
>TRBV27|-|-|TRBJ1-3
TGTGCCAGCAGCCCAGGGGATTCTGGAAACACCATATATTTT
CASSPGDSGNTIYF
>TRBV30|-|TRBD1|TRBJ1-1
TGTGCCTGGAGTTTAACCACCAGGGGGGGTAAAGCTTTCTTT
CAWSLTTRGGKAFF
>TRBV5-5|-|TRBD2|TRBJ2-5
TGTGCCAGCAGCCTGCGGGGGACCATACAAGAGACCCAGTACTTC
CASSLRGTIQETQYF
>TRBV6-6|-|-|TRBJ2-3
TGTGCCAGCAGTTACTCCGTGGGGAGCGATACGCAGTATTTT
CASSYSVGSDTQYF
>TRBV5-1|-|-|TRBJ1-1
TGCGCCAGCAGCTATGGGGGGTTGAACACTGAAGCTTTCTTT
CASSYGGLNTEAFF
>TRBV19|-|-|TRBJ1-1
TGTGCCAGTAGTATGGGGGCCCTCACAGGGTACACTGAAGCTTTCTTT
CASSMGALTGYTEAFF
>TRBV7-6|-|TRBD2|TRBJ2-1
TGTGCCAGCAGCTTAGATATAGCGGGGGGCCGAGATGAGCAGTTCTTC
CASSLDIAGGRDEQFF
>TRBV7-3|-|-|TRBJ1-2
TGTGCCAGCAGCTTACAGCCAGGCTACGGCTACACCTTC
CASSLQPGYGYTF
>TRBV19|-|TRBD1|TRBJ1-2
TGTGCCAGTAGTATAGTAGGGGGCGCGGGCTATGGCTACACCTTC
CASSIVGGAGYGYTF
>TRBV2|once|-|TRBJ2-2
TGTGCCAGCAGTCCGACCCGGGACCCCAAGTTGGGGTTTTTT
CASSPTRDPKLGFF
>TRBV4-1|-|-|TRBJ1-1
TGCGCCAGCAGCCAAGATTCGGCAGGGAAACCTTTGAACACTGAAGCTTTCTTT
CASSQDSAGKPLNTEAFF
>TRBV5-4|-|-|TRBJ1-5
TGTGCCAGCAGCTTGGACCCATATAGCAATCAGCCCCAGCATTTT
CASSLDPYSNQPQHF
>TRBV6-5|-|-|TRBJ1-2
TGTGCCAGCAGATCGAGTCACTATGGCTACACCTTC
CASRSSHYGYTF
>TRBV5-5|-|TRBD1|TRBJ2-7
TGTGCCAGCAGCTTGGCGACAGGGTCCTACGAGCAGTACTTC
CASSLATGSYEQYF
>TRBV21-1|few|-|TRBJ1-1
TGTGCCAGCAGCAAAAGGCCCACAGGGGGGGGCACTGAAGCTTTCTTT
CASSKRPTGGGTEAFF
>TRBV28|-|-|TRBJ1-1
TGTGCCAGCAGTTCCACGGTAGCGTGGGGTGAAGCTTTCTTT
CASSSTVAWGEAFF
>TRBV6-6|-|-|TRBJ1-2
TGTGCCAGCAGTTACGATGGGACGGACTATGGCTACACCTTC
CASSYDGTDYGYTF
>TRBV2|once|-|TRBJ2-7
TGTGCCAGCAGACATCCAACGAACTTGGGGGAGCAGTACTTC
CASRHPTNLGEQYF
>TRBV5-1|once|-|TRBJ1-1
TGCGCCAGCAGCCCTGACAGCAACACTGAAGCTTTCTTT
CASSPDSNTEAFF
>TRBV7-9|-|-|TRBJ1-1
TGTGCCAGCCTCGAACGGAACACTGAAGCTTTCTTT
CASLERNTEAFF
>TRBV5-1|-|-|TRBJ2-5
TGCGCCAGCAGCTTGGGGGGGCCGTGGCAAGAGACCCAGTACTTC
CASSLGGPWQETQYF
>TRBV10-1|-|-|TRBJ1-1
TGCGCCAGCAGTTCCGACAAGAACACTGAAGCTTTCTTT
CASSSDKNTEAFF
>TRBV19|-|TRBD1|TRBJ2-1
TGTGCCAGTAGTATGGGACAGGGCCCCTACAATGAGCAGTTCTTC
CASSMGQGPYNEQFF
>TRBV16|few|-|TRBJ1-6
TGTGCCAGCAGCCAATCGTCCCCTATCACCCCGCTCCTCCACTTT
CASSQSSPITPLLHF
>TRBV29-1|-|-|TRBJ2-5
TGCAGCGCGGGACGGCTCCAAGAGACCCAGTACTTC
CSAGRLQETQYF
>TRBV11-3|-|-|TRBJ2-3
TGTGCCAGCAGGCTCCGGGGCGAAGATACGCAGTATTTT
CASRLRGEDTQYF
>TRBV29-1|-|-|TRBJ2-5
TGCAGCGTTGCAGAGATATCAGGAGAGACCCAGTACTTC
CSVAEISGETQYF
>TRBV7-2|once|-|TRBJ1-5
TGTGCCAGCAGCCCCAGGGGAAATAGCAATCAGCCCCAGCATTTT
CASSPRGNSNQPQHF